Below, 19 T cell receptor beta chains from the same sample are listed, as sequenced in a study of early T cells in non-severe SARS-CoV-2 infection (dated by TCRdb to the early 2020s). The receptor library was made with 5' RACE. Instrument on record: NextSeq 500. Through fastp at Q25 and MiXCR, TCRdb rebuilt clones from the public reads, retaining in-frame beta chains. Records with the same CDR3 protein are collapsed into one entry carrying the most frequent genes and DNA. Present in this sample are roughly 46,000 distinct CDR3 sequences, 5.4% of which were seen just once. The leading ten clones occupy about 4.9% of the sample. The specimen was whole blood, collected at baseline. The source of these receptors is an adult who was a healthcare worker with PCR-confirmed SARS-CoV-2 infection or an uninfected control (not recorded which).

This chain connects TRBV10-1 to TRBJ1-3; D unresolved. The CDR3 spans 14 residues. CDR1 and CDR2 (germline): WNHNN, SYGVQD (reference sequence). With 4 bases removed from V and 0 bases from J, the gap between germline ends came to 7 bases. The CDR3 nucleotides are TGCGCCAGCAGTGCCTACATCTCTGGAAACACCATATATTTT. It codes for CASSAYISGNTIYF.

This clonotype has just a few counts. This chain connects TRBV5-1 to TRBJ2-3; weak D call: TRBD2 (6 bases). The CDR3 has 16 amino acids. Trimming took off 3 bases at V and 1 base at J, with 15 bases between the two ends. Per the germline V gene, CDR1 is SGHRS and CDR2 is YFSETQ. DNA of the CDR3: TGCGCCAGCAGCTGGGGCGGGATGGCTGGCACAGATACGCAGTATTTT. As protein: CASSWGGMAGTDTQYF.

The table lists this clonotype with many counts. The chain has TRBV28 and TRBJ2-3, with TRBD1 matching 8 bases. The CDR3 runs to 15 residues. Germline CDR1 MDHEN, CDR2 SYDVKM. Losses at the gene ends were 7 bases for V and 3 bases for J; bases not matched to a gene: 9. CDR3 residues: CASTLRYRGTDTQYF. DNA of the CDR3: TGTGCCAGCACTCTGCGGTACAGGGGGACAGATACGCAGTATTTT.

For this clonotype: A much larger clonotype is one base distant, so this may be a read error. Here the CDR3 omits its conserved ending phenylalanine or tryptophan, so a read error is the likely source. This rearrangement joins TRBV11-2 to TRBJ2-1, with 7 bases identical to TRBD1. V shed 5 bases, J shed 0 bases, and the junction held 4 bases outside the gene matches. The CDR3 sequence is 15 residues long. Germline V gene data show CDR1 as SGHAT and CDR2 as FQNNGV. This CDR3 reads CASSLTGISYNEQFL. The CDR3 bases are TGTGCCAGCAGCCTGACAGGGATCTCCTACAATGAGCAGTTCTTA.

This clonotype was counted ten times or more. The chain links TRBV10-1 to TRBJ1-2; D is unclear. The germline V and J ends were trimmed by 10 bases and 8 bases, with 8 bases remaining between them. Germline V gene data show CDR1 as WNHNN and CDR2 as SYGVQD (reference sequence). The CDR3 length is 9 residues. In DNA, the CDR3 is TGCGCCACCATCCCGGGCTACACCTTC. This sequence encodes CATIPGYTF.

This clonotype appeared many times. V gene TRBV12-3 or TRBV12-4 combines with J gene TRBJ2-3; 10 bases fit TRBD2. V was pared by 0 bases and J by 0 bases, with 3 bases of the junction left unmatched. This CDR3 comprises 17 residues. CDR3 in amino acids: CASSLAMTSGSTDTQYF. DNA of the CDR3: TGTGCCAGCAGTTTAGCGATGACTAGCGGGAGCACAGATACGCAGTATTTT.

The table lists this clonotype with many counts. The chain recombines TRBV5-1 with TRBJ2-7; D is unclear. The CDR3 length is 14 residues. V was pared by 7 bases and J by 1 base, with 15 bases between. CDR1 is SGHRS and CDR2 is YFSETQ in the germline V gene. The CDR3 coding sequence is TGCGCCAGCTCTCTCTACCAGAGATCCTACGAGCAGTACTTC. It yields the protein CASSLYQRSYEQYF.

The table lists this clonotype with a few counts. The chain combines TRBV7-9 with TRBJ2-1; D is unclear. V was trimmed by 3 bases and J by 7 bases, leaving 10 bases between them. Germline loops: CDR1 SEHNR, CDR2 FQNEAQ (reference sequence). The CDR3 extends over 13 amino acids. The DNA for the CDR3 is TGTGCCAGCAGCTTTATTCATGGGAATGAGCAGTTCTTC. Amino acid sequence: CASSFIHGNEQFF.

This clonotype was recorded at least ten times. V is TRBV19 and J is TRBJ2-7; 11 nucleotides match TRBD2. With V trimmed by 4 bases and J by 4 bases, 6 bases remained unmatched. Germline CDR1 and CDR2: LNHDA and SQIVND (reference sequence). This CDR3 has 15 amino acids. The CDR3 sequence is CASSKLAGVEYEQYF. In nucleotides, the CDR3 is TGTGCCAGTAGTAAACTAGCGGGAGTTGAATACGAGCAGTACTTC.

This clonotype was seen at least ten times. V gene TRBV10-3 combines with J gene TRBJ2-1; the match to TRBD1 covers 9 bases. The CDR3 runs 15 residues. V dropped 9 bases and J dropped 0; count of bases not matched to a gene: 6. Germline loops: CDR1 ENHRY, CDR2 SYGVKD. CDR3 loop: CAMGTGRGSYNEQFF. The DNA of the CDR3 is TGTGCCATGGGGACAGGGAGAGGCTCCTACAATGAGCAGTTCTTC.

There are many counts of this clonotype. The gene calls are TRBV24-1 and TRBJ2-1, with 8 positions matching TRBD1. This CDR3 comprises 17 residues. V was clipped by 4 bases and J by 8 bases; unmatched bases: 15. CDR1 and CDR2 (germline): KGHDR, SFDVKD. The CDR3 coding sequence is TGTGCCACCAGTGACCCCCGACGAGGACAGGGATGGGATGAGCAGTTCTTC. Protein: CATSDPRRGQGWDEQFF.

This clonotype has a count of ten or more. V is TRBV18 and J is TRBJ2-1; 15 bases fit TRBD2. V trimming: 6 bases; J trimming: 8 bases; junction bases outside the gene matches: 8. Germline V gives CDR1 KGHSH, CDR2 LQKENI. The CDR3 extends over 16 amino acids. CDR3 DNA sequence: TGTGCCAGCTCCCCCGGGACTAGCGGGAGGAGTGATGAGCAGTTCTTC. Its protein is CASSPGTSGRSDEQFF.

There are many counts of this clonotype. V gene TRBV30 combines with J gene TRBJ1-2, with D perhaps matching TRBD1 (5 bases). Germline-derived CDR1 and CDR2 are GTSNPN and SVGIG (reference sequence). V was pared by 3 bases and J by 0 bases, with 11 bases between. The CDR3 consists of 14 residues. CDR3 in DNA: TGTGCCTGGAGCCCAGACAGACCTAACTATGGCTACACCTTC. Encoded protein: CAWSPDRPNYGYTF.

This clonotype was found many times. The chain has TRBV7-8 and TRBJ2-3; 14 nucleotides line up with TRBD2. V lost 4 bases to trimming and J lost 5 bases; unmatched junction nucleotides: 8. Germline loops: CDR1 SGHVS, CDR2 FQNEAQ. This CDR3 has 17 residues. The CDR3 is CASSSTSGRAVRDTQYF. Written as DNA, the CDR3 is TGTGCCAGCAGCTCGACTAGCGGGAGGGCAGTACGAGATACGCAGTATTTT.

With respect to this clonotype: With a much larger clone just one base away, this may be a read error. The chain links TRBV10-2 to TRBJ2-7, with a tentative D call TRBD1 (6 bases). The CDR3 length is 14 residues. Germline assignment: CDR1 WSHSY and CDR2 SAAADI. CDR3 DNA: TGCGCCAGCAGTGAGCAGGGACACTCCTACAAGCAGTACTTC. As protein: CASSEQGHSYKQYF.

At least ten counts were recorded for this clonotype. V is TRBV5-1 and J is TRBJ1-5; 10 bases are a match to TRBD1. This CDR3 is 14 amino acids long. Trimming at V came to 2 bases and at J to 5 bases, leaving 1 base not matched to a gene. CDR1 and CDR2 (germline): SGHRS, YFSETQ. The CDR3 loop reads CASSFGQGDQPQHF. The CDR3 DNA is TGCGCCAGCAGCTTCGGACAGGGGGATCAGCCCCAGCATTTT.

This clonotype was counted between two and nine times. This chain uses TRBV23-1 with TRBJ2-1, with 12 bases lining up with TRBD1. TRBV23-1 is an ORF, and what it does is uncertain. This CDR3 is 16 amino acids long. V dropped 9 bases and J dropped 7; count of bases not matched to a gene: 13. CDR3 nucleotide sequence: TGCGCCAGAAGTTTCCCCCGGGACAGGGGGCAAAATGAGCAGTTCTTC. Its protein product is CARSFPRDRGQNEQFF.

The V call is TRBV5-5, the J call TRBJ2-1, with D perhaps matching TRBD2 (5 bases). CDR1 SGHKS and CDR2 YYEKEE come from the germline V gene (reference sequence). The CDR3 is made up of 12 amino acids. Trimming shortened V by 2 bases and J by 5 bases, and 5 bases separated the two germline ends. In nucleotides, the CDR3 is TGTGCCAGCAGCTTACTAGACAATGAGCAGTTCTTC. It codes for CASSLLDNEQFF.

This clonotype was recorded many times. The V and J genes are TRBV2 and TRBJ2-1; the D gene is possibly TRBD2 (5 bases). V lost 0 bases to trimming and J lost 15 bases, with 15 bases between them. Per the germline V gene, CDR1 is SNHLY and CDR2 is FYNNEI. The CDR3 runs to 13 residues. The DNA for the CDR3 is TGTGCCAGCAGTGAAGCTGGGGAGCGTGGGCGGTTCTTC. This codes for CASSEAGERGRFF.